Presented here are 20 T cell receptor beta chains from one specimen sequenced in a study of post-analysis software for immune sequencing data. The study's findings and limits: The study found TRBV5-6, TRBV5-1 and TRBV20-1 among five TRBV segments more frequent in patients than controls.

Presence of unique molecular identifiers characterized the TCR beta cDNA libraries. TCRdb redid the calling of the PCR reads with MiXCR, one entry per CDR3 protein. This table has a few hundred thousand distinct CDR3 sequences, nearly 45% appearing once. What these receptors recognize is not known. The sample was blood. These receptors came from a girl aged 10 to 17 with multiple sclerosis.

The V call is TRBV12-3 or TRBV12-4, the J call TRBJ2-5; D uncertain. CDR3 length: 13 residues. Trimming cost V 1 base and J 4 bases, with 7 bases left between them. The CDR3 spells CASSLDPLETQYF. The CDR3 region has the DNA TGTGCCAGCAGTTTAGATCCACTAGAGACCCAGTACTTC.

CDR3 coding DNA: TGCAGCGTGGAGAAGGAGCCCAGCTCCTACAATGAGCAGTACTTC. Its translation is CSVEKEPSSYNEQYF. The V gene is TRBV29-1, the J gene TRBJ2-1, with D unclear. The J call may be in error: the DNA end matches TRBJ2-7 better. CDR1 and CDR2 (germline): SQVTM, ANQGSEA. The CDR3 consists of 15 residues.

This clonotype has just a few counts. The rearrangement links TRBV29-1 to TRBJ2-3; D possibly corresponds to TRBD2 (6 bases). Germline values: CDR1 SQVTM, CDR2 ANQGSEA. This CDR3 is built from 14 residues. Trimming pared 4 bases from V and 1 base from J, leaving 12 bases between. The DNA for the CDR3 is TGCAGCGTTGGTGCGGGGCGAGGCACAGATACGCAGTATTTT. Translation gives CSVGAGRGTDTQYF.

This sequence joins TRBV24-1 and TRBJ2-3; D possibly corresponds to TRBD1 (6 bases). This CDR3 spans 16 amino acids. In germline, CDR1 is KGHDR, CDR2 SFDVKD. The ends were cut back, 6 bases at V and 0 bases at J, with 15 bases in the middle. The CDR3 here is CATSPTGRGSTDTQYF. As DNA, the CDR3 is TGTGCCACCAGTCCGACAGGCCGGGGTAGCACAGATACGCAGTATTTT.

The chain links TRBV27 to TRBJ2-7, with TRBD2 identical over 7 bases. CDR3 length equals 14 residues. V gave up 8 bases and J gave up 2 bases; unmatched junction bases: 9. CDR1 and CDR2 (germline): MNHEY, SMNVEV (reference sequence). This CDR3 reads CASRPGGSPYEQYF. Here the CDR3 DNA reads TGTGCCAGCCGTCCCGGCGGGAGCCCCTACGAGCAGTACTTC.

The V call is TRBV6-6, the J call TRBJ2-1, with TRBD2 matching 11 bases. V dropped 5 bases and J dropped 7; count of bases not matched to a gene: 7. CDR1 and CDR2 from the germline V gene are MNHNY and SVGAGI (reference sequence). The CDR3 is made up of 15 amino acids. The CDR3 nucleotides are TGTGCCAGCAGTCAAAGACTAGCGGGACAAAATGAGCAGTTCTTC. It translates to CASSQRLAGQNEQFF.

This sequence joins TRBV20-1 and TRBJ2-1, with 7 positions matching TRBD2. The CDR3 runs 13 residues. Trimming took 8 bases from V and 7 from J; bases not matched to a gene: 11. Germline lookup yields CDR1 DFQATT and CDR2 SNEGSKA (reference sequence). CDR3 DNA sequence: TGCAGTCCCCTTCTAGCGGACGGGAATGAGCAGTTCTTC. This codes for CSPLLADGNEQFF.

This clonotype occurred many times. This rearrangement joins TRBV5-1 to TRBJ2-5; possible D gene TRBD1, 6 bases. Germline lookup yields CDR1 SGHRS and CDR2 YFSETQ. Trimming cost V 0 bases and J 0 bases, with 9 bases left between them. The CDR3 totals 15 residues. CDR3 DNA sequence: TGCGCCAGCAGCTTGGGCTGGACAGACCAAGAGACCCAGTACTTC. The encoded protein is CASSLGWTDQETQYF.

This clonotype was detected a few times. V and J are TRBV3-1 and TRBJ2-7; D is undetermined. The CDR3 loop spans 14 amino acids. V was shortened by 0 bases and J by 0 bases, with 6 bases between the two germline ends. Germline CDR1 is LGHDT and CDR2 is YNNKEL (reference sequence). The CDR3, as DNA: TGTGCCAGCAGCCAAGATCATACCTCCTACGAGCAGTACTTC. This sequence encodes CASSQDHTSYEQYF.

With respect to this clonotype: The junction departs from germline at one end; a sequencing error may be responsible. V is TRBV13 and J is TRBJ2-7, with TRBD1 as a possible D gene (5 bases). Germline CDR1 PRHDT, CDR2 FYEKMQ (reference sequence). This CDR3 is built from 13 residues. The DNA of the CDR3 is TGTGCCACCAGCTACTCCCAGGGATACGAGCAGTACTTC. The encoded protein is CATSYSQGYEQYF. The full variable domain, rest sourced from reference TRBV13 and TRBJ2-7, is AAGVIQSPRHLIKEKRETATLKCYPIPRHDTVYWYQQGPGQDPQFLISFYEKMQSDKGSIPDRFSAQQFSDYHSELNMSSLELGDSALYFCATSYSQGYEQYFGPGTRLTVT.

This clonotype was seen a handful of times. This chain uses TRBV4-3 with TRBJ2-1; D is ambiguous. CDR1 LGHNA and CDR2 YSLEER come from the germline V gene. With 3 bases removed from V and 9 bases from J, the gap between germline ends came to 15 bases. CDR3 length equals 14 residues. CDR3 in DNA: TGCGCCAGCAGCCAGGGTAGAGGTACGGGTGAGCAGTTCTTC. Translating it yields CASSQGRGTGEQFF.

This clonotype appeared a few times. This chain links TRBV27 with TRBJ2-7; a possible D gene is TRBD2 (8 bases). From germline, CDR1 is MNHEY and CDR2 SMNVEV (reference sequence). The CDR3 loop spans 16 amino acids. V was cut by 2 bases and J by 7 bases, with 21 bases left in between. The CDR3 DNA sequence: TGTGCCAGCAGTTTAGCAGGGGGTAATTTAGCGGGGGAGCAGTACTTC. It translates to CASSLAGGNLAGEQYF.

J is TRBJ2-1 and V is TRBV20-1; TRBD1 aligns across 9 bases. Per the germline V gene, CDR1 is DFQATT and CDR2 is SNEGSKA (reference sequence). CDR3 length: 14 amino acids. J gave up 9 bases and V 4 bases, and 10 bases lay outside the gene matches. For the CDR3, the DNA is TGCAGTGCTATGTCCGGGACAGGGACCAGTGAGCAGTTCTTC. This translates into CSAMSGTGTSEQFF.

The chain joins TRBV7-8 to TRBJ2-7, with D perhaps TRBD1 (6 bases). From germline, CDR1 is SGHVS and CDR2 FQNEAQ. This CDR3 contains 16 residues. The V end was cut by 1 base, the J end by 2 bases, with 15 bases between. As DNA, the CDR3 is TGTGCCAGCAGCTTAGACAAGGACAGTGCTACCTACGAGCAGTACTTC. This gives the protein CASSLDKDSATYEQYF.

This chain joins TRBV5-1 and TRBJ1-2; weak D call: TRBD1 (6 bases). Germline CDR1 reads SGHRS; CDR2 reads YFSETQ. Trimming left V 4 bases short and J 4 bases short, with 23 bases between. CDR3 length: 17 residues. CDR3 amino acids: CASSAFQQGGWGYGYTF. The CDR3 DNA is TGCGCCAGCAGCGCATTTCAACAGGGAGGCTGGGGCTATGGCTACACCTTC.

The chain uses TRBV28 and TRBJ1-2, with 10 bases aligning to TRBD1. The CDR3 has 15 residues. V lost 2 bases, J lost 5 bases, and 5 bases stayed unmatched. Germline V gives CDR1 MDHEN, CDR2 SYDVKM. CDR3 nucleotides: TGTGCCAGCAGTTTACTGGGACAGGGGTTTTATGGCTACACCTTC. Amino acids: CASSLLGQGFYGYTF.

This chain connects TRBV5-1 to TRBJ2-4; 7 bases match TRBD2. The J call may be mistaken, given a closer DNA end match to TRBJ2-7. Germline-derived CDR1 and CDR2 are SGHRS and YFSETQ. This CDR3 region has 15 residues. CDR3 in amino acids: CASSLDGGRKDEQYF. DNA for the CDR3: TGCGCCAGCAGCTTGGACGGGGGGAGAAAAGACGAGCAGTACTTC.

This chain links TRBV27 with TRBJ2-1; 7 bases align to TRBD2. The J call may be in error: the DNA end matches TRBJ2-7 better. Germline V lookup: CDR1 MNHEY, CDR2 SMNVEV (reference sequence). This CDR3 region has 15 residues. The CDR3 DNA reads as TGTGCCAGCAGTTTATCAAAGCGGGGTTCCTACGAGCAGTACTTC. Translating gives CASSLSKRGSYEQYF.

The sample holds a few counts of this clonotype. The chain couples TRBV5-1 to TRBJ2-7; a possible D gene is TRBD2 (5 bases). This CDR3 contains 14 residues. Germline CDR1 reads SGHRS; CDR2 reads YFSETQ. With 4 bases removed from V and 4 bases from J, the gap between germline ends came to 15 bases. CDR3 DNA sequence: TGCGCCAGCAGCCCCGGAGAGGGCGGATACGAGCAGTACTTC. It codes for CASSPGEGGYEQYF.

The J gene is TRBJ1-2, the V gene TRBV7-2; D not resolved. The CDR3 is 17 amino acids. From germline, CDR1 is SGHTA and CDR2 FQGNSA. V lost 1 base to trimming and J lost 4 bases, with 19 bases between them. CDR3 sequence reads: CASSLEGRPTSSYGYTF. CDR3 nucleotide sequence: TGTGCCAGCAGCTTAGAAGGTCGACCGACCTCTAGCTATGGCTACACCTTC.